The next 25 T cell receptor beta chains were all read from a single sample in a study of cytomegalovirus exposure and HLA in healthy donors. Primers included in the PCR were 60 Vbeta and 13 Jbeta primers. Libraries were prepared by immunoSEQ multiplex PCR; TCRdb keeps only in-frame clonotypes and omits some of them. The sample includes 150,000 to 200,000 clones, 84% of them seen just once. The sample consisted of PBMCs. All receptors derive from a man aged 45-60 years in good health and CMV-seropositive.

This rearrangement joins TRBV18 to TRBJ2-7, with 10 bases identical to TRBD1. CDR1 is KGHSH, CDR2 LQKENI, per germline. V shed 6 bases, J shed 5 bases, and the junction held 4 bases outside the gene matches. CDR3 size: 13 residues. The CDR3 reads CASSRGQGDEQYV. The CDR3 nucleotides are TGTGCCAGCTCCCGAGGACAGGGGGACGAGCAGTACGTC.

This chain joins TRBV19 and TRBJ1-1; tentatively, D is TRBD1 (5 bases). CDR1 is LNHDA and CDR2 is SQIVND in the germline V gene (reference sequence). V lost 2 bases to trimming and J lost 3 bases, with 13 bases between them. The CDR3 has 15 residues. DNA of the CDR3: TGTGCCAGTAGTATATTAGGAGGAGGGGACACTGAAGCTTTCTTT. It specifies CASSILGGGDTEAFF.

The chain couples TRBV5-1 to TRBJ1-1; 10 nucleotides line up with TRBD1. The V gene's germline CDR1 is SGHRS and CDR2 YFSETQ. The CDR3 contains 15 residues. Trimming took 3 bases from V and 7 from J; bases not matched to a gene: 9. The CDR3: CASSSGGTGAIEAFF. The CDR3 nucleotides read TGCGCCAGCAGCTCAGGGGGGACAGGGGCGATTGAAGCTTTCTTT.

This chain links TRBV2 with TRBJ2-2, with 9 bases identical to TRBD1. The CDR3 loop spans 14 amino acids. The ends lost 9 bases at V and 4 bases at J; junction bases unmatched: 6. Germline CDR1 and CDR2: SNHLY and FYNNEI. The CDR3 coding sequence is TGTGCCAGAGGTTCACAGGGGGCCACCGGGGAGCTGTTTTTT. Protein product: CARGSQGATGELFF. The whole variable domain, filled in from reference TRBV2 and TRBJ2-2, reads EPEVTQTPSHQVTQMGQEVILRCVPISNHLYFYWYRQILGQKVEFLVSFYNNEISEKSEIFDDQFSVERPDGSNFTLKIRSTKLEDSAMYFCARGSQGATGELFFGEGSRLTVL.

The chain uses TRBV19 and TRBJ2-5; TRBD1 matches at 10 bases. J lost 9 bases, V lost 7 bases, and 8 bases had no gene match. CDR1 and CDR2 (germline): LNHDA, SQIVND (reference sequence). This CDR3 spans 13 amino acids. The chain's CDR3 is CASIGTGEMAQYF. The CDR3 DNA follows: TGTGCCAGTATTGGGACAGGGGAAATGGCCCAGTACTTC.

The chain joins TRBV21-1 to TRBJ2-7; TRBD2, the D gene given by the table, was not confirmed from the DNA. TRBV21-1 is a pseudogene locus. The CDR3 is 20 amino acids. CDR3 DNA sequence: TGTGCCAGCAGCAAAGAGAGAGGGTGGCAGGAAGAGTCACCCTACTACGAGCAGTACGTC. Its translation: CASSKERGWQEESPYYEQYV.

J is TRBJ1-2 and V is TRBV18, with a tentative D call TRBD1 (6 bases). CDR1 KGHSH and CDR2 LQKENI come from the germline V gene. The V and J ends lost 3 bases and 7 bases respectively, with 18 bases between them. The CDR3 has 15 amino acids. CDR3 residues: CASSPFQQGFPGYTF. CDR3 nucleotides: TGTGCCAGCTCACCCTTTCAACAGGGTTTTCCTGGCTACACCTTC.

This rearrangement joins TRBV27 to TRBJ2-1; 14 bases match TRBD2. This CDR3 spans 15 amino acids. CDR1 and CDR2 from the germline V gene are MNHEY and SMNVEV (reference sequence). The junction had 5 bases not matched to a gene; V was cut back by 7 bases and J by 6 bases. The CDR3: CASTTGLAGGNEQFF. CDR3 in DNA: TGTGCCAGCACCACAGGACTAGCGGGAGGCAATGAGCAGTTCTTC.

J is TRBJ2-7 and V is TRBV7-8, with D maybe TRBD2 (5 bases). The CDR3 is 13 residues long. Germline CDR1 reads SGHVS; CDR2 reads FQNEAQ. Trimming left V 3 bases short and J 3 bases short, with 9 bases between. This chain's CDR3 is CASSFGGLYEQYV. CDR3 nucleotides: TGTGCCAGCAGCTTCGGAGGTCTCTACGAGCAGTACGTC.

The V call is TRBV2, the J call TRBJ1-4; D call uncertain. Germline V gene data show CDR1 as SNHLY and CDR2 as FYNNEI. V was cut by 4 bases and J by 8 bases, with 11 bases left in between. The CDR3 length is 13 residues. The CDR3 spells CASSGQAREKLFF. The CDR3 DNA is TGTGCCAGCAGTGGCCAGGCCCGGGAAAAACTGTTTTTT.

V usage is TRBV7-2 and J usage is TRBJ1-5; 8 nucleotides line up with TRBD1. V lost 1 base, J lost 7 bases, and 9 bases stayed unmatched. CDR3 length: 16 amino acids. CDR1 and CDR2 from the germline V gene are SGHTA and FQGNSA. The CDR3 loop is CASSLGGRQGKQPQHF. The CDR3 region has the DNA TGTGCCAGCAGCTTAGGGGGGAGACAGGGGAAGCAGCCCCAGCATTTT.

The V gene is TRBV7-3, the J gene TRBJ2-3; TRBD2 aligns across 11 bases. Germline CDR1 SGHTA, CDR2 FQGTGA. The trim removed 5 bases at V and 1 base at J, leaving 2 bases unmatched. This CDR3 has 15 residues. In DNA form, the CDR3 reads TGTGCCAGCAGCCCACTAGCGGGGGGCACAGATACGCAGTATTTT. The encoded protein is CASSPLAGGTDTQYF.

The rearrangement joins TRBV5-1 to TRBJ1-6; D uncertain. CDR3 size: 14 residues. CDR1 SGHRS and CDR2 YFSETQ come from the germline V gene. Trimming removed 0 bases from V and 9 bases from J, with 10 bases in between. CDR3 nucleotides: TGCGCCAGCAGCTTGGATCCGACTCGTTCACCCCTCCACTTT. Residues: CASSLDPTRSPLHF.

This chain uses TRBV19 with TRBJ1-5; weak D call: TRBD1 (5 bases). V was trimmed by 5 bases and J by 9 bases, leaving 11 bases between them. Germline CDR1 LNHDA, CDR2 SQIVND (reference sequence). CDR3 length: 12 amino acids. CDR3 DNA sequence: TGTGCCAGTAGTGAATACAGGAGGCCCCAGCATTTT. Its translation is CASSEYRRPQHF.

V usage is TRBV7-9 and J usage is TRBJ2-1, with TRBD2 identical over 7 bases. The germline V gene has CDR1 SEHNR and CDR2 FQNEAQ (reference sequence). The length of the CDR3 is 17 residues. V trimming: 4 bases; J trimming: 4 bases; junction bases outside the gene matches: 13. The CDR3 nucleotides read TGTGCCAGCAGCTCGACACTGTCCGCCGGGGGGTACAATGAGCAGTTCTTC. Protein: CASSSTLSAGGYNEQFF.

The rearrangement links TRBV6-5 to TRBJ2-2; TRBD2 matches 7 bases. The CDR3 is made up of 15 amino acids. V trimming: 5 bases; J trimming: 5 bases; junction bases outside the gene matches: 8. CDR1 is MNHEY and CDR2 is SVGAGI in the germline V gene. Written as DNA, the CDR3 is TGTGCCAGCAGTCCCTTTGGCGGGGGAACCGGGGAGCTGTTTTTT. Translated, it gives CASSPFGGGTGELFF.

The chain is built from TRBV18 and TRBJ1-4; possible D gene TRBD1, 6 bases. The germline CDR1 and CDR2 sequences are KGHSH and LQKENI. V was cut by 3 bases and J by 7 bases, with 18 bases left in between. The CDR3 covers 16 residues. The CDR3 spells CASSPTGILSREKLFF. For the CDR3, the DNA is TGTGCCAGCTCACCGACAGGCATTCTAAGCCGTGAAAAACTGTTTTTT. Full variable domain (missing parts from reference TRBV18 and TRBJ1-4): NAGVMQNPRHLVRRRGQEARLRCSPMKGHSHVYWYRQLPEEGLKFMVYLQKENIIDESGMPKERFSAEFPKEGPSILRIQQVVRGDSAAYFCASSPTGILSREKLFFGSGTQLSVL.

V usage is TRBV4-2 and J usage is TRBJ2-3; D may be TRBD2 (5 bases). Trimming took off 0 bases at V and 0 bases at J, with 7 bases between the two ends. Germline V gene sequence: CDR1 LGHNA, CDR2 YNFKEQ. The CDR3 has 15 residues. CDR3 sequence reads: CASSQDDYSTDTQYF. The CDR3 bases are TGTGCCAGCAGCCAAGACGACTACAGCACAGATACGCAGTATTTT.

The rearrangement links TRBV10-2 to TRBJ2-3; 8 positions match TRBD2. After removal of 3 bases from V and 0 bases from J, the junction contained 5 bases not matched to a gene. The CDR3 sequence is 16 residues long. Germline V CDR1 and CDR2: WSHSY, SAAADI. The CDR3 DNA follows: TGCGCCAGCAGTGACCCAGCGGGGGTGAGCACAGATACGCAGTATTTT. Protein product: CASSDPAGVSTDTQYF.

This rearrangement joins TRBV18 to TRBJ1-1; D not certain. Germline V gene lookup returns CDR1 KGHSH and CDR2 LQKENI. The CDR3 has 12 amino acids. Deletions cut 3 bases from V and 6 bases from J, with 8 bases between. This CDR3 is CASSPSGPEAFF. The CDR3 bases are TGTGCCAGCTCACCCAGCGGGCCTGAAGCTTTCTTT.

V gene TRBV5-1 combines with J gene TRBJ2-1, with 8 nucleotides matching TRBD2. The germline CDR1 and CDR2 sequences are SGHRS and YFSETQ. With V trimmed by 7 bases and J by 2 bases, 8 bases remained unmatched. The CDR3 has 15 amino acids. The CDR3 DNA sequence: TGCGCCAGCGTAGATAGCGGGGCCGCCTACAATGAGCAGTTCTTC. Its protein is CASVDSGAAYNEQFF.

This clone has only a few counts. This chain joins TRBV7-6 and TRBJ1-4; D might be TRBD1 (5 bases). The length of the CDR3 is 15 residues. V lost 3 bases to trimming and J lost 0 bases, with 8 bases between them. CDR1 SGHVS and CDR2 FNYEAQ come from the germline V gene. The CDR3 DNA sequence: TGTGCCAGCAGCTTTACACAGGCAACTAATGAAAAACTGTTTTTT. Residues: CASSFTQATNEKLFF.

The chain employs TRBV4-2 and TRBJ2-7, with 10 bases lining up with TRBD1. Germline CDR1 and CDR2: LGHNA and YNFKEQ. Trimming at V came to 4 bases and at J to 5 bases, leaving 2 bases not matched to a gene. The CDR3 covers 13 residues. CDR3 in amino acids: CASSRDRGNEQYF. The CDR3, as DNA: TGTGCCAGCAGCCGGGACAGGGGAAACGAGCAGTACTTC.

The V and J genes are TRBV29-1 and TRBJ2-1, with 9 bases fitting TRBD1. Trimming at V came to 7 bases and at J to 9 bases, leaving 13 bases not matched to a gene. The germline V gene encodes CDR1 SQVTM and CDR2 ANQGSEA. This CDR3 is built from 14 residues. CDR3 sequence reads: CSAAGTGFLGEQFF. The CDR3 DNA reads as TGCAGCGCCGCCGGGACAGGGTTTTTGGGTGAGCAGTTCTTC.

CDR3 protein: CASSQAAGVNTEAFF. The CDR3 DNA is TGCGCCAGCAGCCAAGCGGCAGGGGTAAACACTGAAGCTTTCTTT. This chain connects TRBV4-1 to TRBJ1-1, with D tentatively TRBD1 (6 bases). This CDR3 has 15 amino acids. Germline assignment: CDR1 MGHRA and CDR2 YSYEKL. Trimming took 1 base from V and 2 from J, leaving 11 bases between them.